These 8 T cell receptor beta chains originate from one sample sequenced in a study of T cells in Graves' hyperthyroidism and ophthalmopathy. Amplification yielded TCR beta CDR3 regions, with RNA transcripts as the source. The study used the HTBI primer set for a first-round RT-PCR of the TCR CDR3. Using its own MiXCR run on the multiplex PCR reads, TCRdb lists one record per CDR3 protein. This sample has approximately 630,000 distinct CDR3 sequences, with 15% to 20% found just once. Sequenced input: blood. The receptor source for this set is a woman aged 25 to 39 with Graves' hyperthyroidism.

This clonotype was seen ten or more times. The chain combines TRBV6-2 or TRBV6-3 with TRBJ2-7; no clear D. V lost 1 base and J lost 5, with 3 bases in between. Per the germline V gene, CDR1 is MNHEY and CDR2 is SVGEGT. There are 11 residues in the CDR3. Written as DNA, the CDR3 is TGTGCCAGCAGTTACTTGAACGAGCAGTACTTC. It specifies CASSYLNEQYF.

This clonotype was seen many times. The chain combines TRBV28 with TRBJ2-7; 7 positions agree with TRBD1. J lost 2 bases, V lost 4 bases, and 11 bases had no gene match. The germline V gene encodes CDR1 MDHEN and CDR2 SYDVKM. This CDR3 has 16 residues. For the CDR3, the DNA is TGTGCCAGCAGTTCAACCGTGACAGGGAAACCCTACGAGCAGTACTTC. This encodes CASSSTVTGKPYEQYF.

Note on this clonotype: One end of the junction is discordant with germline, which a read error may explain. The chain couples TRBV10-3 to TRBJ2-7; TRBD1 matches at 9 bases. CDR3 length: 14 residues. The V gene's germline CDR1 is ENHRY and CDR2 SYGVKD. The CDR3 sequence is CASSRPGQGNEQYF. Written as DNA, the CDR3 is TGTGCCAGCAGTCGGCCGGGACAGGGTAACGAGCAGTACTTC.

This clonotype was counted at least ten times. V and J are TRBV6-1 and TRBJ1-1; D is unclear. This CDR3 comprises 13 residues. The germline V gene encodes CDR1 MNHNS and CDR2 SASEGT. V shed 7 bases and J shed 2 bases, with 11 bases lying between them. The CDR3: CASIPGLNTEAFF. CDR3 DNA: TGTGCCAGCATTCCGGGCCTAAACACTGAAGCTTTCTTT.

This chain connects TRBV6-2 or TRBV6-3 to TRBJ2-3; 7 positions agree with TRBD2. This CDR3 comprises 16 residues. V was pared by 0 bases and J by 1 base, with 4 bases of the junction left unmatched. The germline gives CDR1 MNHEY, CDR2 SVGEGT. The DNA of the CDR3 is TGTGCCAGCAGTTACTCAGGACTAGGGGGCACAGATACGCAGTATTTT. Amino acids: CASSYSGLGGTDTQYF.

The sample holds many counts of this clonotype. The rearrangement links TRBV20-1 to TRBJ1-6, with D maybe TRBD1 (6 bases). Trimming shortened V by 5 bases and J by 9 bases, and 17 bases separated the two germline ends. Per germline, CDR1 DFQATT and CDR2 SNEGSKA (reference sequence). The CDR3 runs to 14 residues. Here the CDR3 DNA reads TGCAGTGCTTACTCAACAGGGAGGTCTTCACCCCTCCACTTT. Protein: CSAYSTGRSSPLHF.

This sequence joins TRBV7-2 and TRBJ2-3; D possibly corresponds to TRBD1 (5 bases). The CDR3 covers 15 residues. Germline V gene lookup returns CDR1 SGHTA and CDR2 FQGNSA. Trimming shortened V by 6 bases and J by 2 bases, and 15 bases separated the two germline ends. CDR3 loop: CASSRTGGPTDTQYF. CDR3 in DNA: TGTGCCAGCAGTCGTACAGGTGGTCCCACAGATACGCAGTATTTT.

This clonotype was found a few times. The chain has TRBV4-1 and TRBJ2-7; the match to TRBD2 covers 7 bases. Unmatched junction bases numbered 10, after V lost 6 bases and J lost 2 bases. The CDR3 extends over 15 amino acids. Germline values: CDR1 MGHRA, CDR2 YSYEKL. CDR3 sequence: CASRPRSSGTYEQYF. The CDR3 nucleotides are TGCGCCAGCAGGCCACGGTCTAGCGGCACCTACGAGCAGTACTTC.